The 17 T cell receptor beta chains given below trace back to one sample, sequenced in a study of blood T cell repertoires in COVID-19. Generated by immunoSEQ multiplex PCR, the TCRdb table keeps only in-frame clones and is missing some. The table records roughly 77,000 clones, approximately 90% of them present only once. Sequencing input: peripheral blood. These TCRs come from an elderly woman with active COVID-19.

A single count supports this clone. The chain recombines TRBV18 with TRBJ2-7, with D possibly TRBD2 on 6 matching bases. The germline CDR1 and CDR2 sequences are KGHSH and LQKENI. Trimming took 3 bases from V and 3 from J, leaving 18 bases between them. The CDR3 has 16 amino acids. CDR3 coding DNA: TGTGCCAGCTCACCCCCAGGGAGGATGGGTCGCTACGAGCAGTACTTC. Translation gives CASSPPGRMGRYEQYF.

The genes are TRBV18 and TRBJ1-5; D is uncertain. V was shortened by 2 bases and J by 0 bases, with 17 bases between the two germline ends. CDR1 and CDR2 (germline): KGHSH, LQKENI. This CDR3 region has 18 residues. The CDR3 coding sequence is TGTGCCAGCTCACCAAACCCCGGCGGCAAGTATAGCAATCAGCCCCAGCATTTT. Residues: CASSPNPGGKYSNQPQHF.

The chain has TRBV3-1 (or the pseudogene TRBV3-2) and TRBJ1-2; D ambiguous. V was trimmed by 1 base and J by 0 bases, leaving 9 bases between them. The CDR3 is 15 residues long. CDR1 LGHDT and CDR2 YNNKEL come from the germline V gene (reference sequence). This chain's CDR3 is CASSQGRGTNYGYTF. For the CDR3, the DNA is TGTGCCAGCAGCCAAGGGCGGGGTACTAACTATGGCTACACCTTC.

V gene TRBV30 combines with J gene TRBJ2-7, with TRBD2 matching 11 bases. CDR1 GTSNPN and CDR2 SVGIG come from the germline V gene (reference sequence). Trimming took 4 bases from V and 3 from J; bases not matched to a gene: 5. The CDR3 contains 14 residues. The CDR3 region is CAWNRLAGNYEQYF. In DNA, the CDR3 is TGTGCCTGGAACCGACTAGCGGGGAACTACGAGCAGTACTTC.

The table lists this clone with a count of one. Here the CDR3 reads CASSLPGETQYF. For the CDR3, the DNA is TGTGCCAGCAGTTTACCGGGGGAGACCCAGTACTTC. This sequence joins TRBV12-3 or TRBV12-4 and TRBJ2-5, with D tentatively TRBD2 (5 bases). The V end was cut by 2 bases, the J end by 5 bases, with 6 bases between. The length of the CDR3 is 12 residues.

This clone has only one observation. The genes are TRBV12-5 and TRBJ2-1, with no clear D. The germline CDR1 and CDR2 sequences are LGHNT and FRNRAP. The CDR3 sequence is 15 residues long. V was trimmed by 3 bases and J by 3 bases, leaving 12 bases between them. CDR3 region: CASGFERGSYNEQFF. The CDR3 region has the DNA TGTGCTAGTGGTTTTGAGCGAGGTAGCTACAATGAGCAGTTCTTC.

The rearrangement joins TRBV27 to TRBJ2-5; D is possibly TRBD1 (6 bases). The CDR3 is 17 amino acids. V was shortened by 1 base and J by 5 bases, with 20 bases between the two germline ends. The germline gives CDR1 MNHEY, CDR2 SMNVEV (reference sequence). CDR3 in amino acids: CASSLYTLNQGTETQYF. CDR3 nucleotides: TGTGCCAGCAGTTTATATACCCTCAACCAGGGGACGGAGACCCAGTACTTC.

V usage is TRBV5-5 and J usage is TRBJ2-7; D remains ambiguous. CDR3 length: 13 residues. V was pared by 3 bases and J by 4 bases, with 11 bases between. Germline CDR1 SGHKS, CDR2 YYEKEE (reference sequence). CDR3 loop: CASSYSHDYEQYF. The CDR3 nucleotides read TGTGCCAGCAGCTACAGTCACGATTACGAGCAGTACTTC.

The chain recombines TRBV6-5 with TRBJ2-7; tentatively, D is TRBD2 (6 bases). Germline values: CDR1 MNHEY, CDR2 SVGAGI. With 6 bases removed from V and 6 bases from J, the gap between germline ends came to 18 bases. The CDR3 totals 14 residues. The CDR3 DNA reads as TGTGCCAGCAGCCGCCCGGGGGAGAGGGGCGAGCAGTACTTC. This sequence encodes CASSRPGERGEQYF.

This chain uses TRBV2 with TRBJ2-7; D may be TRBD1 (5 bases). There are 17 residues in the CDR3. The V gene's germline CDR1 is SNHLY and CDR2 FYNNEI. V gave up 1 base and J gave up 3 bases, with 19 bases separating them. CDR3 DNA: TGTGCCAGCAGTGAAGGTCTGTGGGGCGGTCCCATCTACGAGCAGTACTTC. Protein: CASSEGLWGGPIYEQYF.

The V call is TRBV9, the J call TRBJ2-7, with 7 bases that match TRBD1. Germline V gives CDR1 SGDLS, CDR2 YYNGEE. This CDR3 spans 14 amino acids. J gave up 6 bases and V 4 bases, and 10 bases lay outside the gene matches. The CDR3 loop is CASSPRNRGSEQYF. The CDR3 DNA sequence: TGTGCCAGCAGCCCCCGAAACAGGGGATCCGAGCAGTACTTC. Based on the CDR3 plus reference TRBV9 and TRBJ2-7, the full variable domain is DSGVTQTPKHLITATGQRVTLRCSPRSGDLSVYWYQQSLDQGLQFLIQYYNGEERAKGNILERFSAQQFPDLHSELNLSSLELGDSALYFCASSPRNRGSEQYFGPGTRLTVT.

The chain is built from TRBV6-1 and TRBJ2-7; possible D gene TRBD1, 6 bases. The CDR3 is 14 residues long. Trimming took off 1 base at V and 5 bases at J, with 12 bases between the two ends. CDR1 is MNHNS and CDR2 is SASEGT in the germline V gene. CDR3 DNA sequence: TGTGCCAGCAGTGAAGGAGGACAGATCCACGAGCAGTACTTC. This sequence encodes CASSEGGQIHEQYF.

There are a few counts of this clone. The rearrangement joins TRBV4-3 to TRBJ2-2; 7 bases fit TRBD1. Germline-derived CDR1 and CDR2 are LGHNA and YSLEER. The CDR3 runs 14 residues. V dropped 7 bases and J dropped 5; count of bases not matched to a gene: 7. The CDR3 DNA reads TGCGCCAGCAACAAGGGGGCGAGGACCGGGGAGCTGTTTTTT. Its protein product is CASNKGARTGELFF.

The chain joins TRBV30 to TRBJ1-2, with 7 bases aligning to TRBD1. Per germline, CDR1 GTSNPN and CDR2 SVGIG (reference sequence). J gave up 4 bases and V 3 bases, and 5 bases lay outside the gene matches. This CDR3 has 13 amino acids. CDR3 in amino acids: CAWSRDRPYGYTF. As DNA, the CDR3 is TGTGCCTGGAGCCGGGACAGACCCTATGGCTACACCTTC.

This rearrangement joins TRBV7-8 to TRBJ2-1; 8 bases map to TRBD2. Germline trimming cut 1 base from V and 0 bases from J; bases unmatched to any gene: 8. Germline V gene lookup returns CDR1 SGHVS and CDR2 FQNEAQ. The CDR3 loop spans 18 amino acids. The CDR3 reads CASSLDGRAFSSYNEQFF. As DNA, the CDR3 is TGTGCCAGCAGCTTAGACGGGAGGGCCTTTTCCTCCTACAATGAGCAGTTCTTC.

The genes are TRBV9 and TRBJ1-5, with D perhaps matching TRBD1 (5 bases). The CDR3 totals 15 residues. Trimming left V 0 bases short and J 3 bases short, with 10 bases between. Germline CDR1 SGDLS, CDR2 YYNGEE. The CDR3 coding sequence is TGTGCCAGCAGCGTAGGGGGCGAGGTCAATCAGCCCCAGCATTTT. This sequence encodes CASSVGGEVNQPQHF.

The genes are TRBV11-2 and TRBJ1-6, with D tentatively TRBD1 (5 bases). The CDR3 extends over 12 amino acids. From germline, CDR1 is SGHAT and CDR2 FQNNGV. Trimming cost V 6 bases and J 15 bases, with 15 bases left between them. DNA of the CDR3: TGTGCCAGCAGGTTCCAGGCGGGACTCCTCCACTTT. Protein: CASRFQAGLLHF.